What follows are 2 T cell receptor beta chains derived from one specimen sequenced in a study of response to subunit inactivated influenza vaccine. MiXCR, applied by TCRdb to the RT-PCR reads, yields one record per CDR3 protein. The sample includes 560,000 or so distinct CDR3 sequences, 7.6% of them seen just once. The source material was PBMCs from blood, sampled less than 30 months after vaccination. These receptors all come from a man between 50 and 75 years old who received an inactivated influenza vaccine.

The CDR3 here is CASSEEVRRNEKLFF. The CDR3 nucleotides are TGTGCCAGCAGTGAAGAGGTCAGACGAAATGAAAAACTGTTTTTT. The chain is built from TRBV2 and TRBJ1-4; D gene uncertain. With 1 base removed from V and 5 bases from J, the gap between germline ends came to 11 bases. The CDR3 runs to 15 residues. From germline, CDR1 is SNHLY and CDR2 FYNNEI.

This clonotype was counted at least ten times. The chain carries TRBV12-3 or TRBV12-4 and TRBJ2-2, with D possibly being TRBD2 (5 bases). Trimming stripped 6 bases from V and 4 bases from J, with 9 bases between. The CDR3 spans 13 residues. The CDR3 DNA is TGTGCCAGCAGCTTCACTAGCACCGGGGAGCTGTTTTTT. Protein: CASSFTSTGELFF.